This is a list of T cell receptor beta chains from one sample in a study of multiple sclerosis patients with progressive multifocal leukoencephalopathy. Libraries were prepared by immunoSEQ multiplex PCR; TCRdb keeps only in-frame clonotypes and omits some of them. The table lists 25,000 to 35,000 clones, about nine tenths of them singletons. This specimen was PBMCs, taken from a patient treated with natalizumab. The source is a woman in her forties with progressive multifocal leukoencephalopathy. CDR3s include the opening cysteine and the closing phenylalanine or tryptophan. The D gene is left open where the match is weak. Expanded clones are given a class, and other clones once, few, many or no size at all.

14	TRBV4-2	TRBJ1-6	.	.	TGTGCCAGCAGCCCCCCAGGGAGAAATTCACCCCTCCACTTT	CASSPPGRNSPLHF
15	TRBV28	TRBJ2-7	TRBD1	.	TGTGCCAGCAGTCTCCCCTCGACAGGGGCACACGAGCAGTACTTC	CASSLPSTGAHEQYF
14	TRBV4-3	TRBJ2-1	.	.	TGCGCCAGCAGCCCGGACAGTCACTACAATGAGCAGTTCTTC	CASSPDSHYNEQFF
16	TRBV7-9	TRBJ2-5	TRBD1	.	TGTGCCAGCAGTCTTCGCCGGGACAGGGGGCGGGAAGAGCAGTACTTC	CASSLRRDRGREEQYF
12	TRBV25-1	TRBJ2-3	.	.	TGTGCCAGCAGTGAATTTGGGAGGACGCAGTATTTT	CASSEFGRTQYF
13	TRBV30	TRBJ1-2	.	.	TGTGCCTTGGGTACGACAACAAACTATGGCTACACCTTC	CALGTTTNYGYTF
14	TRBV4-3	TRBJ1-2	.	.	TGCGCCAGCAGCCAAGATTGGGGTAACTATGGCTACACCTTC	CASSQDWGNYGYTF
19	TRBV4-3	TRBJ2-1	TRBD2	.	TGCGCCAGCAGCCAAGAATCGTATCCTAGCGGGTTAATGGGCGGTGAGCAGTTCTTC	CASSQESYPSGLMGGEQFF
11	TRBV20-1	TRBJ2-1	.	.	TGCAGTGCAAGCGGGTACAATGAGCAGTTCTTC	CSASGYNEQFF
11	TRBV19	TRBJ1-2	.	.	TGTGCCAGTCGGTCTAACTATGGCTACACCTTC	CASRSNYGYTF
16	TRBV9	TRBJ2-5	TRBD1	.	TGTGCCAGCAGCGTAGGATCGGGACAGCATCAAGAGACCCAGTACTTC	CASSVGSGQHQETQYF
19	TRBV12-5	TRBJ2-3	.	.	TGTGCTAGTGGTTTGGAATGGGCCGGGGGGCCGCCGCCCACGGATACGCAGTATTTT	CASGLEWAGGPPPTDTQYF
14	TRBV28	TRBJ2-7	.	.	TGTGCCAGCATCACCTCGGCCGGGTCCTACGAGCAGTACTTC	CASITSAGSYEQYF
19	TRBV18	TRBJ2-2	TRBD1	.	TGTGCCAGCTCCAACACCCTACTCGGACAGGGGGGGAAAACCGGGGAGCTGTTTTTT	CASSNTLLGQGGKTGELFF
14	TRBV7-9	TRBJ2-3	.	.	TGTGCCAGCAGTACACCGGGGCCTACTGGTACGCAGTATTTT	CASSTPGPTGTQYF
13	TRBV11-3	TRBJ1-2	.	.	TGTGCCAGCAGCCCCGGCCCAGGGTATGGCTACACCTTC	CASSPGPGYGYTF
13	TRBV30	TRBJ1-1	.	.	TGTGCCTGGAGCCTACAGGAGGGGACTGAAGCTTTCTTT	CAWSLQEGTEAFF
16	TRBV13	TRBJ2-2	TRBD1	.	TGTGCCAGCAGCTCTTCCGGGACAGAGAACACCGGGGAGCTGTTTTTT	CASSSSGTENTGELFF
13	TRBV13	TRBJ2-4	TRBD2	.	TGTGCCAGCAGTCTAGCGGGAGCGGACATTCAGTACTTC	CASSLAGADIQYF
15	TRBV6-5	TRBJ1-5	.	.	TGTGCCAGCAGCCAAAGGGGGGGCGCAGGTCAGCCCCAGCATTTT	CASSQRGGAGQPQHF
16	TRBV7-2	TRBJ2-2	TRBD2	.	TGTGCCAGCAGCGTAGATAGCGGGAGGAACACCGGGGAGCTGTTTTTT	CASSVDSGRNTGELFF
14	TRBV5-1	TRBJ2-7	.	.	TGCGCCAGCAGTCACGGGCAATCGTATTACGAGCAGTACTTC	CASSHGQSYYEQYF
13	TRBV11-2	TRBJ1-2	.	.	TGTGCCAGCAGCTTAGATCAGGGGCTGGTCTACACCTTC	CASSLDQGLVYTF
16	TRBV6-6	TRBJ2-1	TRBD2	.	TGTGCCAGCAGAGAAACGGGACTAGCGGGGGACAATGAGCAGTTCTTC	CASRETGLAGDNEQFF
19	TRBV5-8	TRBJ2-3	TRBD2	.	TGTGCCAGCAGCTCCGGCGGGACTAGCGGGACCCGTGGCACAGATACGCAGTATTTT	CASSSGGTSGTRGTDTQYF
13	TRBV2	TRBJ1-1	TRBD1	.	TGTGCCAGCAGCCTCATTAGGGACAGCAAAGCTTTCTTT	CASSLIRDSKAFF
16	TRBV27	TRBJ1-5	.	.	TGTGCCAGCAGTCCGCAAAAGACAGGACACAATCAGCCCCAGCATTTT	CASSPQKTGHNQPQHF
16	TRBV28	TRBJ2-2	TRBD2	.	TGTGCCAGCAGTTTGTCGGGAGGTAGAAGGACCGGGGAGCTGTTTTTT	CASSLSGGRRTGELFF
16	TRBV4-1	TRBJ2-7	TRBD1	.	TGCGCCAGCAGCCAAGATGGAGAGACAGGGGCCTACGAGCAGTACTTC	CASSQDGETGAYEQYF
12	TRBV10-3	TRBJ2-7	.	.	TGTGCCATCAGCCCCCCCCACGCTGAGCAGTACTTC	CAISPPHAEQYF
15	TRBV15	TRBJ2-2	.	.	TGTGCCACCAGCAGAGGACAGTGGCTAGCCGGGGAGCTGTTTTTT	CATSRGQWLAGELFF
14	TRBV29-1	TRBJ1-2	TRBD1	.	TGCAGCGTTCAAGGGGGCGAGGGCAACTATGGCTACACCTTC	CSVQGGEGNYGYTF
14	TRBV28	TRBJ1-2	.	.	TGTGCCAGCAGTTTCCCGACAGAAGTCTATGGCTACACCTTC	CASSFPTEVYGYTF
15	TRBV6-5	TRBJ2-1	TRBD2	.	TGTGCCAGCAGTTACGATCGGGGGGGCATAAATGAGCAGTTCTTC	CASSYDRGGINEQFF
14	TRBV7-7	TRBJ2-5	.	.	TGTGCTAGCATACCTAGCGAGGGTCAAGAGACCCAGTACTTC	CASIPSEGQETQYF
15	TRBV25-1	TRBJ2-5	TRBD1	.	TGTGCCAGCGGGTCCGGGACAGGGGGGAAAGAGACCCAGTACTTC	CASGSGTGGKETQYF
16	TRBV7-8	TRBJ2-2	TRBD1	.	TGTGCCAGCAGCTTCGCGACAGGGGGGAACACCGGGGAGCTGTTTTTT	CASSFATGGNTGELFF
13	TRBV5-1	TRBJ1-1	.	.	TGCGCCAGCAGGGCCCAAGAGAACACTGAAGCTTTCTTT	CASRAQENTEAFF
14	TRBV6-1	TRBJ2-7	.	.	TGTGCCAGCAGTCTTTCCCAGGGGCCCTACGAGCAGTACTTC	CASSLSQGPYEQYF
15	TRBV18	TRBJ1-4	.	.	TGTGCCAGCTCACCAGACCTTGCAACTAATGGAAAACTGTTTTTT	CASSPDLATNGKLFF
14	TRBV11-1	TRBJ2-2	TRBD2	.	TGTGCCAGCAGGAGCGGGAGTTTTACCGGGGAGCTGTTTTTT	CASRSGSFTGELFF
15	TRBV2	TRBJ1-1	.	.	TGTGCCAGCAGTGTGGGGGACGTCTCGGGGGCTGAAGCTTTCTTT	CASSVGDVSGAEAFF
21	TRBV14	TRBJ1-6	TRBD1	.	TGTGCCAGCAGCCAAGATAGCGGGGACAGCCCTTCCGTAGTAGGTAATTCACCCCTCCACTTT	CASSQDSGDSPSVVGNSPLHF
14	TRBV6-1	TRBJ2-7	.	.	TGTGCCAGCAGAGAGGGAGCCCCACGTTACGAGCAGTACTTC	CASREGAPRYEQYF
13	TRBV5-4	TRBJ2-3	.	.	TGTGCCAGCAGCTTGGGGACTTCCCCTCCGCAGTATTTT	CASSLGTSPPQYF
14	TRBV28	TRBJ2-7	TRBD1	.	TGTGCCAGCAGGCGAACAGGGGACCCCTACGAGCAGTACTTC	CASRRTGDPYEQYF
16	TRBV5-4	TRBJ1-4	TRBD1	.	TGTGCCAGCAGCCTATCGGACAGGGGGCAATCTGAAAAACTGTTTTTT	CASSLSDRGQSEKLFF
17	TRBV6-4	TRBJ2-7	.	once	TGTGCCAGCACCCGACCGGTACCTAGGGGCCGAGGCTACGAGCAGTACTTC	CASTRPVPRGRGYEQYF
16	TRBV7-9	TRBJ2-7	.	.	TGTGCCAGCTCCGTTTCTGGGGGGCTAGGGTCCTACGAGCAGTACTTC	CASSVSGGLGSYEQYF
17	TRBV30	TRBJ2-2	TRBD2	.	TGTGCCAGCCGCCGCGGACTAGCGGGTATGAACACCGGGGAGCTGTTTTTT	CASRRGLAGMNTGELFF
15	TRBV5-4	TRBJ1-2	TRBD1	.	TGTGCCAGCAGCTTGGGCCGCGGGACAGGGGATGGCTACACCTTC	CASSLGRGTGDGYTF
15	TRBV30	TRBJ2-3	TRBD1	once	TGTGCCTGGAGTGTACATACAGGGGACACAGATACGCAGTATTTT	CAWSVHTGDTDTQYF
14	TRBV7-2	TRBJ1-5	.	.	TGTGCCAGCAGCCGAGACGGAGGCAATCAGCCCCAGCATTTT	CASSRDGGNQPQHF
14	TRBV5-1	TRBJ2-3	TRBD2	.	TGCGCCAGCAGCTGGGGACTAGCGCCGGATACGCAGTATTTT	CASSWGLAPDTQYF
18	TRBV11-2	TRBJ1-6	TRBD1	.	TGTGCCAGCAGCCTCCGGACAGGGGGATCATCCTATAATTCACCCCTCCACTTT	CASSLRTGGSSYNSPLHF
18	TRBV19	TRBJ2-2	TRBD2	.	TGTGCCAGTACGGGGACTAGCGGGAGCCGTACGAACACCGGGGAGCTGTTTTTT	CASTGTSGSRTNTGELFF
17	TRBV29-1	TRBJ1-2	TRBD1	.	TGCAGCGTTGAGCCTGGACAGGCTCCGATAGGGATCTATGGCTACACCTTC	CSVEPGQAPIGIYGYTF
17	TRBV11-3	TRBJ2-2	TRBD2	.	TGTGCCAGCAGCTTTACCAGCGGGGGGCCGAACACCGGGGAGCTGTTTTTT	CASSFTSGGPNTGELFF